The 23 T cell receptor beta chains given below trace back to one sample, sequenced in a study of vaccination effects on CD4 cells after COVID-19. These TCRs' antigens remain unknown. The protocol was immunoSEQ multiplex PCR, while the TCRdb copy is restricted to in-frame clones and leaves out a portion. The sample carries approximately 15,000 clones, 65% to 75% recorded once. Expansion with viral peptide pools was applied to antigen-specific CD4+ T cells by the ViraFEST assay prior to sequencing. Investigators separated out CD4+ T cells once around 9 days of culture had passed. It was between March and December 2020 that the person had a SARS-CoV-2 infection confirmed by PCR. Participants were given two doses of BNT162b2 or mRNA-1273 vaccine. Specimen: CD4+ T cells from PBMCs cultured with SARS-CoV-2 spike peptides, collected after COVID-19 vaccination. All receptors come from a human donor who had a prior SARS-CoV-2 infection.

This clone was seen only once. The rearrangement uses TRBV4-2 and TRBJ2-1; 12 nucleotides align to TRBD2. The length of the CDR3 is 17 residues. Trimming at V came to 4 bases and at J to 1 base, leaving 5 bases not matched to a gene. Germline V gene data show CDR1 as LGHNA and CDR2 as YNFKEQ. The CDR3, as DNA: TGTGCCAGCAGCCCGAGGACTAGCGGGGTGTCCTACAATGAGCAGTTCTTC. This gives the protein CASSPRTSGVSYNEQFF.

This clone has more than one count but fewer than ten. The chain uses TRBV6-6 and TRBJ2-3; 9 bases fit TRBD1. The CDR3 totals 19 residues. Per the germline V gene, CDR1 is MNHNY and CDR2 is SVGAGI (reference sequence). Trimming removed 6 bases from V and 2 bases from J; junction bases left unmatched: 18. The CDR3 sequence is CASSWGQGHGSVFTDTQYF. CDR3 nucleotides: TGTGCCAGCAGCTGGGGACAGGGACATGGATCCGTGTTCACAGATACGCAGTATTTT.

The rearrangement uses TRBV5-1 and TRBJ1-1; D ambiguous. The CDR3 has 14 amino acids. Germline assignment: CDR1 SGHRS and CDR2 YFSETQ. Trimming left V 1 base short and J 2 bases short, with 9 bases between. The CDR3 spells CASSLIPSNTEAFF. The CDR3 region has the DNA TGCGCCAGCAGCTTGATTCCCAGCAACACTGAAGCTTTCTTT.

Relative to its sample, this clone is hyperexpanded. The rearrangement joins TRBV5-1 to TRBJ1-1; perhaps TRBD1 as D (6 bases). Germline CDR1 is SGHRS and CDR2 is YFSETQ. The ends were cut back, 4 bases at V and 4 bases at J, with 14 bases in the middle. The CDR3 has 14 residues. DNA of the CDR3: TGCGCCAGCAGCCCCCGGACAGCGAGCACTGAAGCTTTCTTT. Its protein product is CASSPRTASTEAFF.

This clone was counted once. The chain couples TRBV2 to TRBJ1-2, with D maybe TRBD1 (6 bases). Germline CDR1 SNHLY, CDR2 FYNNEI. V was trimmed by 3 bases and J by 6 bases, leaving 8 bases between them. The CDR3 spans 12 residues. The CDR3 reads CASSDQGNGYTF. The DNA of the CDR3 is TGTGCCAGCAGTGACCAGGGGAATGGCTACACCTTC.

V and J are TRBV4-1 and TRBJ2-1; D remains ambiguous. The CDR3 runs to 15 residues. The germline V gene encodes CDR1 MGHRA and CDR2 YSYEKL. The germline V and J ends were trimmed by 1 base and 0 bases, with 7 bases remaining between them. CDR3 in amino acids: CASSQGPSSYNEQFF. The CDR3 DNA follows: TGCGCCAGCAGCCAAGGACCAAGCTCCTACAATGAGCAGTTCTTC.

This clone is large (0.1 to 1%) by share. V usage is TRBV21-1 and J usage is TRBJ2-7; the table's D gene call, TRBD1, was not cross checked with the DNA. TRBV21-1 is a pseudogene locus. The CDR3 covers 15 residues. The CDR3 DNA sequence: TGTGCCAGCAGCACTTGGACAGCTACCACATACGAGCAGTACTTC. Protein sequence: CASSTWTATTYEQYF.

The CDR3 DNA reads TGTGCCAGCAGCTTAAGGGTAAACACTGAAGCTTTCTTT. As protein: CASSLRVNTEAFF. V usage is TRBV13 and J usage is TRBJ1-1; no clear D gene. CDR3 size: 13 residues. V gave up 2 bases and J gave up 2 bases, with 6 bases separating them. Looked up from germline, CDR1 is PRHDT and CDR2 is FYEKMQ (reference sequence). Together with reference TRBV13 and TRBJ1-1, the CDR3 gives the full variable domain: AAGVIQSPRHLIKEKRETATLKCYPIPRHDTVYWYQQGPGQDPQFLISFYEKMQSDKGSIPDRFSAQQFSDYHSELNMSSLELGDSALYFCASSLRVNTEAFFGQGTRLTVV.

The chain couples TRBV5-1 to TRBJ1-1; TRBD1 is a possible D gene (6 bases). V dropped 0 bases and J dropped 3 bases, with 12 bases sitting between them. Germline values: CDR1 SGHRS, CDR2 YFSETQ. The CDR3 length is 15 residues. The chain's CDR3 is CASSLVWGGDTEAFF. The CDR3 nucleotides read TGCGCCAGCAGCTTGGTTTGGGGGGGCGACACTGAAGCTTTCTTT.

The chain links TRBV12-3 or TRBV12-4 to TRBJ2-3, with D hard to call. The CDR3 is 12 residues long. The ends were cut back, 6 bases at V and 4 bases at J, with 8 bases in the middle. CDR3 loop: CASRLRADTQYF. In DNA, the CDR3 is TGTGCCAGCAGGTTGCGCGCAGATACGCAGTATTTT.

About this clone: One junction end does not reproduce the germline sequence, and a read error may be involved. The V gene is TRBV7-7, the J gene TRBJ2-3; weak D call: TRBD2 (6 bases). CDR1 is SSHAT, CDR2 FNYEAQ, per germline (reference sequence). This CDR3 is built from 13 residues. CDR3 residues: CASSSSGTDTQYF. In DNA, the CDR3 is TGTGCTAGCAGCTCTAGCGGCACAGATACGCAGTATTTT.

This sequence joins TRBV6-1 and TRBJ2-5; 7 bases match TRBD2. CDR3 length: 13 amino acids. Germline values: CDR1 MNHNS, CDR2 SASEGT. V lost 6 bases to trimming and J lost 5 bases; unmatched junction nucleotides: 6. The DNA of the CDR3 is TGTGCCAGCAGCCCGGGACTACAGGAGACCCAGTACTTC. Amino acid sequence: CASSPGLQETQYF.

There are a few counts of this clone. This chain connects TRBV3-1 (or the pseudogene TRBV3-2) to TRBJ1-6; possibly TRBD1 for D (6 bases). The germline CDR1 and CDR2 sequences are LGHDT and YNNKEL (reference sequence). This CDR3 comprises 13 residues. The germline V and J ends were trimmed by 4 bases and 9 bases, with 10 bases remaining between them. The DNA of the CDR3 is TGTGCCAGCAGCCGGGGGGGCGGTTCACCCCTCCACTTT. The encoded protein is CASSRGGGSPLHF.

The chain has TRBV18 and TRBJ1-1; D is possibly TRBD1 (5 bases). V dropped 0 bases and J dropped 8 bases, with 13 bases sitting between them. Germline loops: CDR1 KGHSH, CDR2 LQKENI. This CDR3 contains 14 residues. The CDR3 loop is CASSPPGLGAEAFF. The CDR3 nucleotides read TGTGCCAGCTCACCACCGGGGCTTGGGGCCGAAGCTTTCTTT.

This clone was picked up a small number of times. The V and J genes are TRBV9 and TRBJ1-2; TRBD1 agrees at 8 bases. J gave up 4 bases and V 3 bases, and 8 bases lay outside the gene matches. CDR1 and CDR2 from the germline V gene are SGDLS and YYNGEE. There are 15 residues in the CDR3. The CDR3 nucleotides are TGTGCCAGCAGCGGCGGACAGGGAGGCCCCTATGGCTACACCTTC. It translates to CASSGGQGGPYGYTF.

This rearrangement joins TRBV11-2 to TRBJ2-7; D remains ambiguous. This CDR3 is built from 12 residues. With 5 bases removed from V and 6 bases from J, the gap between germline ends came to 11 bases. Germline V gives CDR1 SGHAT, CDR2 FQNNGV. For the CDR3, the DNA is TGTGCCAGCAGCCATCAAAAGGGCGAGCAGTACTTC. This translates into CASSHQKGEQYF.

This rearrangement joins TRBV12-5 to TRBJ2-7; 15 positions agree with TRBD2. Germline values: CDR1 LGHNT, CDR2 FRNRAP. V was clipped by 4 bases and J by 0 bases; unmatched bases: 22. This CDR3 spans 23 amino acids. The CDR3 DNA reads as TGTGCTAGTGGTTCTCGCCCGGGACTAGCGGGGGGCAGGGCGGGGAGGATCTCCTACGAGCAGTACTTC. Its translation is CASGSRPGLAGGRAGRISYEQYF.

V and J are TRBV6-5 and TRBJ1-2, with 11 bases identical to TRBD1. The V and J ends lost 7 bases and 7 bases, in that order; junction bases with no gene match: 8. The length of the CDR3 is 14 residues. From germline, CDR1 is MNHEY and CDR2 SVGAGI. CDR3 loop: CASIIGQGALGYTF. CDR3 in DNA: TGTGCCAGCATTATTGGACAGGGGGCGCTTGGCTACACCTTC.

The V gene is TRBV7-2, the J gene TRBJ2-3, with 7 bases fitting TRBD1. There are 16 residues in the CDR3. The germline V gene encodes CDR1 SGHTA and CDR2 FQGNSA. The trim removed 5 bases at V and 1 base at J, leaving 9 bases unmatched. DNA of the CDR3: TGTGCCAGCAGCCTAATTATTACAGGGGGCACAGATACGCAGTATTTT. This gives the protein CASSLIITGGTDTQYF. The full variable domain, rest sourced from reference TRBV7-2 and TRBJ2-3, is GAGVSQSPSNKVTEKGKDVELRCDPISGHTALYWYRQSLGQGLEFLIYFQGNSAPDKSGLPSDRFSAERTGGSVSTLTIQRTQQEDSAVYLCASSLIITGGTDTQYFGPGTRLTVL.

This clone was seen more than once but under ten times. The V call is TRBV5-1, the J call TRBJ2-1; D gene uncertain. V lost 0 bases, J lost 3 bases, and 16 bases lay in between. Germline-derived CDR1 and CDR2 are SGHRS and YFSETQ. The CDR3 runs to 17 residues. The CDR3 loop is CASSLDLATSGYNEQFF. CDR3 coding DNA: TGCGCCAGCAGCTTGGACTTAGCCACCAGTGGCTACAATGAGCAGTTCTTC.

The genes are TRBV6-5 and TRBJ2-3; D gene uncertain. Trimming shortened V by 6 bases and J by 4 bases, and 5 bases separated the two germline ends. The CDR3 consists of 11 residues. The germline CDR1 and CDR2 sequences are MNHEY and SVGAGI. The CDR3 coding sequence is TGTGCCAGCAGCGCTTCAGATACGCAGTATTTT. This translates into CASSASDTQYF.

V usage is TRBV7-6 and J usage is TRBJ2-1; the D gene is possibly TRBD1 (7 bases). The V end lost 3 bases, the J end lost 3 bases, and 15 bases lay between the germline ends. Per the germline V gene, CDR1 is SGHVS and CDR2 is FNYEAQ. The CDR3 is 16 amino acids. CDR3 DNA: TGTGCCAGCAGCTTTCGCGGGACAGCAGACTACAATGAGCAGTTCTTC. It is translated as CASSFRGTADYNEQFF.

This rearrangement joins TRBV5-1 to TRBJ1-4; 9 bases are shared with TRBD1. The CDR3 contains 17 residues. J lost 3 bases, V lost 3 bases, and 9 bases had no gene match. The germline V gene has CDR1 SGHRS and CDR2 YFSETQ. CDR3 in amino acids: CASSWLDRGESNEKLFF. Here the CDR3 DNA reads TGCGCCAGCAGCTGGTTGGACAGGGGTGAATCTAATGAAAAACTGTTTTTT.